This TCR beta chain was sequenced for a study of human T cells and chemical hapten exposure. Regarding the study as a whole: Unchanged with DPC sensitization were TCRs above 1 in 1000 frequency. Each of the donors had alopecia, so their immune responses may not resemble those of healthy people.

This clonotype was observed many times. The antigen is unknown. MiXCR was run by TCRdb on the RACE reads, yielding one entry per CDR3 protein. Of some 79,000 distinct CDR3 sequences in the sample, about 7.5% were seen once. Regarding time point: patch test 1, 2 weeks after DPC sensitization. The treatment denotes: therapeutic diphenylcyclopropenone sensitization with weekly scalp DPC. This CDR3 spans 16 amino acids. CDR1 is SGHRS and CDR2 is YFSETQ in the germline V gene. The V end lost 3 bases, the J end lost 1 base, and 14 bases lay between the germline ends. The rearrangement uses TRBV5-1 and TRBJ2-4; weak D call: TRBD1 (6 bases). The sequences come from whole blood, collected in connection with sensitization to the hapten diphenylcyclopropenone (DPC). The receptor's source is a woman in her 30s with alopecia areata. Some clones in this sample may be carry-over from other donors' samples. CDR3 nucleotide sequence: TGCGCCAGCAGCTGGGGGCGAGGGGAGGCCAAAAACATTCAGTACTTC. It yields the protein CASSWGRGEAKNIQYF.